Following are 27 T cell receptor beta chains from one sample sequenced in a study of blood T cell repertoires in COVID-19. Sequenced by immunoSEQ multiplex PCR; TCRdb stores in-frame clones only, minus some. The sample consists of some 400,000 clones, just under 90% of them appearing once. The sample consisted of PBMCs or T cells enriched from blood (not recorded which). Receptors were obtained from a woman in her 30s who had recovered from COVID-19.

The chain employs TRBV20-1 and TRBJ2-3; D perhaps matches TRBD2 (6 bases). Germline-derived CDR1 and CDR2 are DFQATT and SNEGSKA (reference sequence). The CDR3 covers 14 residues. V dropped 3 bases and J dropped 2 bases, with 12 bases sitting between them. For the CDR3, the DNA is TGCAGTGCTAGTCCAGCGGGCAACACAGATACGCAGTATTTT. This sequence encodes CSASPAGNTDTQYF.

The genes are TRBV18 and TRBJ2-7; 7 bases match TRBD2. The germline V gene has CDR1 KGHSH and CDR2 LQKENI. V gave up 5 bases and J gave up 0 bases; unmatched junction bases: 1. The CDR3 sequence is 13 residues long. This CDR3 is CASSWGGSYEQYF. The CDR3 DNA reads as TGTGCCAGCTCATGGGGGGGCTCCTACGAGCAGTACTTC.

This chain connects TRBV6-5 to TRBJ2-7; TRBD2 matches 7 bases. Germline V gene data show CDR1 as MNHEY and CDR2 as SVGAGI. This CDR3 is 13 amino acids long. V shed 2 bases, J shed 2 bases, and the junction held 0 bases outside the gene matches. The CDR3 sequence: CASSYGTTYEQYF. In DNA, the CDR3 is TGTGCCAGCAGTTACGGGACTACCTACGAGCAGTACTTC.

J is TRBJ2-5 and V is TRBV5-4, with TRBD2 as a possible D gene (7 bases). CDR3 length: 16 residues. CDR1 and CDR2 from the germline V gene are SGHNT and YYREEE (reference sequence). The V gene lost 0 bases and the J gene lost 5 bases, with 17 bases spanning the gap. As DNA, the CDR3 is TGTGCCAGCAGCTTGGTGGTAGGGGGGGCGATCGAGACCCAGTACTTC. It encodes CASSLVVGGAIETQYF.

The chain carries TRBV3-1 (or the pseudogene TRBV3-2) and TRBJ1-1, with 8 nucleotides matching TRBD1. The ends lost 4 bases at V and 7 bases at J; junction bases unmatched: 5. This CDR3 is 13 amino acids long. Looked up from germline, CDR1 is LGHDT and CDR2 is YNNKEL (reference sequence). The CDR3 DNA reads TGTGCCAGCAGCCTGCAACAGGGGGGTGAAGCTTTCTTT. Translated: CASSLQQGGEAFF.

The DNA of the CDR3 is TGTGCCAGCAGTAGGACGGGAACATCCTACGAGCAGTACTTC. This encodes CASSRTGTSYEQYF. This chain links TRBV27 with TRBJ2-7, with TRBD2 as a possible D gene (5 bases). The CDR3 spans 14 residues. The V end lost 5 bases, the J end lost 1 base, and 12 bases lay between the germline ends. CDR1 MNHEY and CDR2 SMNVEV come from the germline V gene (reference sequence).

The gene calls are TRBV7-2 and TRBJ1-1; tentatively, D is TRBD1 (6 bases). Germline assignment: CDR1 SGHTA and CDR2 FQGNSA. The CDR3 has 14 residues. Trimming removed 0 bases at V and 6 bases at J, with 11 bases between. CDR3 DNA sequence: TGTGCCAGCAGCTTAGCTCAGGGGCGGGCTGAAGCTTTCTTT. It yields the protein CASSLAQGRAEAFF.

The rearrangement uses TRBV3-1 (or the pseudogene TRBV3-2) and TRBJ2-7; TRBD2 agrees at 12 bases. The germline V gene has CDR1 LGHDT and CDR2 YNNKEL (reference sequence). V shed 4 bases, J shed 3 bases, and the junction held 13 bases outside the gene matches. The CDR3 extends over 18 amino acids. The CDR3 loop reads CASSRGTSGSGVGYEQYF. DNA for the CDR3: TGTGCCAGCAGCCGTGGGACTAGCGGGTCTGGGGTGGGCTACGAGCAGTACTTC.

J is TRBJ1-1 and V is TRBV7-8; no clear D gene. The CDR3 has 14 amino acids. Germline V gives CDR1 SGHVS, CDR2 FQNEAQ. The V end was cut by 5 bases, the J end by 0 bases, with 10 bases between. In DNA form, the CDR3 reads TGTGCCAGCAGCATAGAAGAGATGAACACTGAAGCTTTCTTT. Translation: CASSIEEMNTEAFF.

The chain links TRBV5-1 to TRBJ2-1, with 7 bases lining up with TRBD2. This CDR3 comprises 18 residues. CDR1 and CDR2 (germline): SGHRS, YFSETQ. After removal of 4 bases from V and 6 bases from J, the junction contained 19 bases not matched to a gene. CDR3 coding DNA: TGCGCCAGCAGCCCGCGGGGGTCGGCTGGAACGACGGCCAATGAGCAGTTCTTC. It yields the protein CASSPRGSAGTTANEQFF.

The CDR3 sequence: CASSLGLAASYEQYF. The CDR3 DNA reads TGCGCCAGCAGTTTAGGACTAGCGGCATCCTACGAGCAGTACTTC. The chain uses TRBV5-1 and TRBJ2-7; 10 nucleotides align to TRBD2. CDR3 length: 15 amino acids. After removal of 5 bases from V and 1 base from J, the junction contained 6 bases not matched to a gene. The germline V gene has CDR1 SGHRS and CDR2 YFSETQ.

This chain links TRBV19 with TRBJ1-5; possible D gene TRBD1, 6 bases. V gave up 7 bases and J gave up 10 bases, with 17 bases separating them. The germline CDR1 and CDR2 sequences are LNHDA and SQIVND (reference sequence). CDR3 size: 13 residues. The CDR3 sequence: CASNGGGDGPQHF. In DNA form, the CDR3 reads TGTGCCAGTAATGGGGGGGGCGACGGTCCCCAGCATTTT.

The rearrangement links TRBV6-5 to TRBJ2-7; D ambiguous. The CDR3 runs 11 residues. Trimming shortened V by 5 bases and J by 5 bases, and 7 bases separated the two germline ends. Per the germline V gene, CDR1 is MNHEY and CDR2 is SVGAGI. CDR3 in DNA: TGTGCCAGCAGTCGTCAGGACGAGCAGTACTTC. It is translated as CASSRQDEQYF.

The V gene is TRBV6-5, the J gene TRBJ2-7; 10 nucleotides line up with TRBD1. With 2 bases clipped from V and 6 bases from J, the junction kept 4 bases outside the gene matches. CDR3 length equals 14 residues. The germline CDR1 and CDR2 sequences are MNHEY and SVGAGI. CDR3: CASSYGTGEGEQYF. CDR3 bases: TGTGCCAGCAGTTACGGGACAGGGGAAGGCGAGCAGTACTTC.

V and J are TRBV9 and TRBJ1-5; 8 nucleotides line up with TRBD1. Germline values: CDR1 SGDLS, CDR2 YYNGEE. V was pared by 3 bases and J by 9 bases, with 8 bases of the junction left unmatched. The CDR3 has 14 residues. This CDR3 is CASSATTGGVPQHF. CDR3 coding DNA: TGTGCCAGCAGCGCCACCACAGGGGGGGTGCCCCAGCATTTT. The full variable domain, its missing parts supplied by reference TRBV9 and TRBJ1-5, is DSGVTQTPKHLITATGQRVTLRCSPRSGDLSVYWYQQSLDQGLQFLIQYYNGEERAKGNILERFSAQQFPDLHSELNLSSLELGDSALYFCASSATTGGVPQHFGDGTRLSIL.

This clone was detected only once. The CDR3 sequence is CSARGTSGTTSSYEQYF. CDR3 DNA sequence: TGCAGTGCTCGTGGGACTAGCGGGACCACTAGCTCCTACGAGCAGTACTTC. The rearrangement joins TRBV20-1 to TRBJ2-7, with 13 bases identical to TRBD2. The CDR3 sequence is 17 residues long. CDR1 and CDR2 (germline): DFQATT, SNEGSKA (reference sequence). The junction had 10 bases not matched to a gene; V was cut back by 5 bases and J by 0 bases.

The chain is built from TRBV10-1 and TRBJ2-3; TRBD1 matches at 8 bases. This CDR3 has 16 residues. The V and J ends lost 4 bases and 3 bases, in that order; junction bases with no gene match: 9. Germline V CDR1 and CDR2: WNHNN, SYGVQD (reference sequence). CDR3 sequence reads: CASSGAAGGLTDTQYF. The DNA for the CDR3 is TGCGCCAGCAGTGGCGCGGCAGGGGGCCTTACAGATACGCAGTATTTT.

In the case of this clone: Other DNA sequences in this specimen translate into the identical CDR3. The genes are TRBV2 and TRBJ1-5; weak D call: TRBD1 (6 bases). CDR3 length equals 15 residues. In germline, CDR1 is SNHLY, CDR2 FYNNEI. The V gene lost 3 bases and the J gene lost 3 bases, with 12 bases spanning the gap. The CDR3 DNA follows: TGTGCCAGCAGTGAGAGCAGGGGCCACAATCAGCCCCAGCATTTT. Residues: CASSESRGHNQPQHF.

This clone was observed a handful of times. This chain joins TRBV9 and TRBJ2-1, with D perhaps TRBD2 (6 bases). CDR1 SGDLS and CDR2 YYNGEE come from the germline V gene. V was clipped by 0 bases and J by 9 bases, with 16 bases between them. This CDR3 contains 15 residues. The CDR3: CASSVEGLGLSEQFF. CDR3 bases: TGTGCCAGCAGCGTAGAGGGACTGGGTCTGTCTGAGCAGTTCTTC.

The chain uses TRBV21-1 and TRBJ1-3; TRBD1 was called by the table and not checked on the DNA. TRBV21-1 represents a pseudogene. CDR3 length: 17 amino acids. The chain's CDR3 is CASSTRQGAYSGNTIYF. Written as DNA, the CDR3 is TGTGCCAGCAGCACAAGACAGGGGGCCTACTCTGGAAACACCATATATTTT.

The chain uses TRBV27 and TRBJ2-4; D gene uncertain. Germline V lookup: CDR1 MNHEY, CDR2 SMNVEV (reference sequence). The CDR3 covers 13 residues. Trimming pared 3 bases from V and 3 bases from J, leaving 6 bases between. CDR3 protein: CASSFGGKNIQYF. CDR3 nucleotides: TGTGCCAGCAGTTTTGGCGGCAAAAACATTCAGTACTTC.

The CDR3 DNA reads TGTGCCAGCAGCGCAGAGCTGACAGGGGGTGGAAACACCATATATTTT. Amino acid sequence: CASSAELTGGGNTIYF. This chain joins TRBV7-8 and TRBJ1-3; 9 bases match TRBD1. The length of the CDR3 is 16 residues. V lost 5 bases and J lost 3; bases outside the gene matches: 8. Per germline, CDR1 SGHVS and CDR2 FQNEAQ.

The sample holds many counts of this clone. Other DNA sequences in the same sample also yield this CDR3. This chain connects TRBV12-5 to TRBJ1-3; D is undetermined. Between the trimmed V and J ends, which lost 2 bases and 4 bases, there was a span of 6 bases. CDR1 and CDR2 from the germline V gene are LGHNT and FRNRAP. The CDR3 extends over 13 amino acids. The CDR3 loop is CASGLNSGNTIYF. The CDR3 DNA is TGTGCTAGTGGTTTGAACAGCGGAAACACCATATATTTT.

DNA of the CDR3: TGCAGCGTTGGAGGGTTCGGCAATCAGCCCCAGCATTTT. It encodes CSVGGFGNQPQHF. V and J are TRBV29-1 and TRBJ1-5; no clear D gene. In germline, CDR1 is SQVTM, CDR2 ANQGSEA. The CDR3 loop spans 13 amino acids. The ends were cut back, 4 bases at V and 2 bases at J, with 9 bases in the middle.

The chain recombines TRBV28 with TRBJ1-1; the D is unclear. The CDR3 extends over 13 amino acids. Trimming removed 8 bases at V and 0 bases at J, with 10 bases between. CDR1 is MDHEN, CDR2 SYDVKM, per germline. The CDR3 sequence: CASGLIMNTEAFF. The CDR3 coding sequence is TGTGCCAGCGGACTGATCATGAACACTGAAGCTTTCTTT.

This sequence joins TRBV19 and TRBJ2-7; 8 bases map to TRBD1. Per the germline V gene, CDR1 is LNHDA and CDR2 is SQIVND (reference sequence). The CDR3 spans 13 residues. The junction had 3 bases not matched to a gene; V was cut back by 5 bases and J by 3 bases. The CDR3 DNA is TGTGCCAGTAGTCGGACAGGGCTCTACGAGCAGTACTTC. This codes for CASSRTGLYEQYF.

The chain couples TRBV6-2 or TRBV6-3 to TRBJ2-1; 9 nucleotides match TRBD1. Trimming cost V 6 bases and J 7 bases; bases outside gene matches: 25. This CDR3 has 20 residues. Germline-derived CDR1 and CDR2 are MNHEY and SVGEGT. CDR3 in amino acids: CASSPVPGQGISRIRNEQFF. The CDR3 DNA is TGTGCCAGCAGCCCTGTCCCGGGACAGGGTATATCACGAATTCGGAATGAGCAGTTCTTC.